The 26 T cell receptor beta chains below were found in one sample sequenced in a study of B cell selection in AIRE deficiency (dated by TCRdb to about 2019). Library generation was performed with the immunoSEQ multiplex PCR assay. Held by TCRdb, this immuneACCESS table contains in-frame sequences only and omits some clones. Under half of the omission traces to an unresolved V gene where checked; the cause of the rest is unknown. The sample profile shows about 26,000 clones; 80% to 95% of them were found once. The biggest ten clones account for approximately 1% of the sample. Regulatory T cells were sorted as CD4+CD25hiCD127low/negative cells. Source material: CD4+CD25+ Tregs sorted from PBMCs. These receptor sequences come from a human donor in good health.

The rearrangement links TRBV5-6 to TRBJ1-2, with a weak D call TRBD1 (6 bases). V was shortened by 3 bases and J by 8 bases, with 14 bases between the two germline ends. Germline-derived CDR1 and CDR2 are SGHDT and YYEEEE. The CDR3 covers 13 residues. The CDR3 nucleotides read TGTGCCAGCAGCTCCCAGGGGAGGGTCGGCTACACCTTC. Protein: CASSSQGRVGYTF.

The chain couples TRBV5-6 to TRBJ1-1, with D possibly TRBD1 on 5 matching bases. The ends were cut back, 5 bases at V and 10 bases at J, with 12 bases in the middle. The CDR3 is 11 amino acids. Per the germline V gene, CDR1 is SGHDT and CDR2 is YYEEEE. The CDR3 loop is CASSAGYGAFF. The CDR3 DNA sequence: TGTGCCAGCAGTGCAGGGTATGGAGCTTTCTTT.

This clone was observed a single time. The rearrangement links TRBV27 to TRBJ2-3; TRBD2 matches at 7 bases. Germline V gene lookup returns CDR1 MNHEY and CDR2 SMNVEV (reference sequence). After removal of 4 bases from V and 2 bases from J, the junction contained 6 bases not matched to a gene. The CDR3 runs to 15 residues. The CDR3 coding sequence is TGTGCCAGCAGTTCTTGGGCGGGGGTCACAGATACGCAGTATTTT. This translates into CASSSWAGVTDTQYF.

The chain carries TRBV5-1 and TRBJ1-5; D remains unclear. Germline-derived CDR1 and CDR2 are SGHRS and YFSETQ. The germline V and J ends were trimmed by 2 bases and 2 bases, with 5 bases remaining between them. The CDR3 extends over 13 amino acids. CDR3 sequence: CASSLSGNQPQHF. CDR3 bases: TGCGCCAGCAGCTTAAGCGGCAATCAGCCCCAGCATTTT.

This clone was seen just once. This sequence joins TRBV6-1 and TRBJ2-6; D tentatively reads TRBD1 or TRBD2 (5 bases each). This CDR3 has 14 residues. The V end lost 7 bases, the J end lost 0 bases, and 7 bases lay between the germline ends. Germline assignment: CDR1 MNHNS and CDR2 SASEGT. The CDR3 DNA sequence: TGTGCCAGCAAGGGGAGCTCTGGGGCCAACGTCCTGACTTTC. This translates into CASKGSSGANVLTF.

The rearrangement links TRBV5-1 to TRBJ2-2, with a weak D call TRBD1 (6 bases). The length of the CDR3 is 15 residues. Trimming pared 4 bases from V and 2 bases from J, leaving 12 bases between. CDR1 SGHRS and CDR2 YFSETQ come from the germline V gene. CDR3 nucleotide sequence: TGCGCCAGCAGCAGAGGACAGATAAACACCGGGGAGCTGTTTTTT. Protein sequence: CASSRGQINTGELFF.

This chain uses TRBV18 with TRBJ2-7; weak D call: TRBD2 (5 bases). This CDR3 has 15 residues. CDR1 and CDR2 from the germline V gene are KGHSH and LQKENI. V dropped 3 bases and J dropped 2 bases, with 14 bases sitting between them. The CDR3 spells CASSPPSEATYEQYF. CDR3 bases: TGTGCCAGCTCACCCCCCTCGGAGGCCACCTACGAGCAGTACTTC. Using reference TRBV18 and TRBJ2-7 for the parts outside the CDR3, the full variable domain is NAGVMQNPRHLVRRRGQEARLRCSPMKGHSHVYWYRQLPEEGLKFMVYLQKENIIDESGMPKERFSAEFPKEGPSILRIQQVVRGDSAAYFCASSPPSEATYEQYFGPGTRLTVT.

The chain links TRBV11-2 to TRBJ2-5; 11 bases map to TRBD2. The CDR3 contains 16 residues. V was clipped by 3 bases and J by 1 base; unmatched bases: 4. Germline V gives CDR1 SGHAT, CDR2 FQNNGV. CDR3 nucleotides: TGTGCCAGCAGCTTGGGCCTAGCGGGGGGCCAAGAGACCCAGTACTTC. It specifies CASSLGLAGGQETQYF.

The chain couples TRBV30 to TRBJ1-4; 11 nucleotides match TRBD1. CDR1 and CDR2 (germline): GTSNPN, SVGIG (reference sequence). J gave up 7 bases and V 5 bases, and 3 bases lay outside the gene matches. The CDR3 has 13 residues. The CDR3 DNA reads TGTGCCTGGCGGGACAGGGGGTCTGAAAAACTGTTTTTT. Its protein is CAWRDRGSEKLFF.

The rearrangement uses TRBV7-2 and TRBJ2-7, with 7 bases fitting TRBD1. Germline lookup yields CDR1 SGHTA and CDR2 FQGNSA. V dropped 1 base and J dropped 7; count of bases not matched to a gene: 7. The length of the CDR3 is 14 residues. The CDR3 loop is CASSLDRGQREQYF. CDR3 bases: TGTGCCAGCAGCTTAGACAGGGGCCAAAGGGAGCAGTACTTC.

The V and J genes are TRBV10-3 and TRBJ1-1, with 8 bases fitting TRBD1. CDR3 length: 14 amino acids. V gave up 2 bases and J gave up 2 bases; unmatched junction bases: 1. Germline V CDR1 and CDR2: ENHRY, SYGVKD. This chain's CDR3 is CAISEGQGNTEAFF. In DNA form, the CDR3 reads TGTGCCATCAGTGAGGGACAGGGTAACACTGAAGCTTTCTTT.

This chain connects TRBV10-3 to TRBJ1-2; D is ambiguous. The germline gives CDR1 ENHRY, CDR2 SYGVKD. Trimming left V 3 bases short and J 2 bases short, with 10 bases between. There are 14 residues in the CDR3. The chain's CDR3 is CAISESGINYGYTF. In DNA, the CDR3 is TGTGCCATCAGTGAAAGCGGAATAAACTATGGCTACACCTTC.

J is TRBJ1-1 and V is TRBV28, with 7 bases lining up with TRBD1. With 6 bases clipped from V and 3 bases from J, the junction kept 10 bases outside the gene matches. CDR3 size: 15 residues. The germline CDR1 and CDR2 sequences are MDHEN and SYDVKM. This chain's CDR3 is CASSSHRGGDTEAFF. For the CDR3, the DNA is TGTGCCAGCAGCTCCCACAGGGGTGGGGACACTGAAGCTTTCTTT. Supplemented by reference TRBV28 and TRBJ1-1, the full variable domain reads DVKVTQSSRYLVKRTGEKVFLECVQDMDHENMFWYRQDPGLGLRLIYFSYDVKMKEKGDIPEGYSVSREKKERFSLILESASTNQTSMYLCASSSHRGGDTEAFFGQGTRLTVV.

This chain joins TRBV13 and TRBJ2-7; D assignment may be TRBD1 or TRBD2 (5 bases each). V lost 4 bases, J lost 5 bases, and 15 bases lay in between. This CDR3 has 14 residues. CDR1 PRHDT and CDR2 FYEKMQ come from the germline V gene (reference sequence). CDR3 DNA: TGTGCCAGCAGCTCACTCGGGGCCGGAGACGAGCAGTACTTC. This gives the protein CASSSLGAGDEQYF. The complete variable domain, with remaining parts taken from reference TRBV13 and TRBJ2-7, reads AAGVIQSPRHLIKEKRETATLKCYPIPRHDTVYWYQQGPGQDPQFLISFYEKMQSDKGSIPDRFSAQQFSDYHSELNMSSLELGDSALYFCASSSLGAGDEQYFGPGTRLTVT.

The chain recombines TRBV25-1 with TRBJ2-1, with TRBD1 matching over 8 bases. The V and J ends lost 3 bases and 0 bases, in that order; junction bases with no gene match: 7. This CDR3 spans 17 amino acids. Germline V CDR1 and CDR2: MGHDK, SYGVNS. CDR3 nucleotide sequence: TGTGCCAGCAGTGAGTTCGGACAGGGCCTCTCCTACAATGAGCAGTTCTTC. Its translation is CASSEFGQGLSYNEQFF. Full variable domain (outside the CDR3, taken from reference TRBV25-1 and TRBJ2-1): EADIYQTPRYLVIGTGKKITLECSQTMGHDKMYWYQQDPGMELHLIHYSYGVNSTEKGDLSSESTVSRIRTEHFPLTLESARPSHTSQYLCASSEFGQGLSYNEQFFGPGTRLTVL.

The chain uses TRBV7-2 and TRBJ2-2, with 8 bases lining up with TRBD1. This CDR3 contains 16 residues. Germline assignment: CDR1 SGHTA and CDR2 FQGNSA. V was pared by 3 bases and J by 5 bases, with 8 bases of the junction left unmatched. CDR3 bases: TGTGCCAGCAGCTTCTTGACAGGGGTGGTGACCGGGGAGCTGTTTTTT. The encoded protein is CASSFLTGVVTGELFF.

This clone came up a few times. The chain carries TRBV27 and TRBJ1-5; no reliable D call. Per the germline V gene, CDR1 is MNHEY and CDR2 is SMNVEV (reference sequence). The V end lost 3 bases, the J end lost 11 bases, and 14 bases lay between the germline ends. The CDR3 contains 13 residues. DNA of the CDR3: TGTGCCAGCAGTTTTAGGGTGCCGGCGGCCCAGCATTTT. It translates to CASSFRVPAAQHF.

This clone was picked up one time. The J gene is TRBJ1-6, the V gene TRBV6-5; D is undetermined. V lost 4 bases and J 16 bases, leaving 14 bases between the germline ends. The CDR3 length is 12 residues. Per the germline V gene, CDR1 is MNHEY and CDR2 is SVGAGI. CDR3 residues: CASSSPTWRLHF. The DNA for the CDR3 is TGTGCCAGCAGTTCCCCGACCTGGCGACTCCACTTT.

The chain joins TRBV7-8 to TRBJ2-7; 7 nucleotides align to TRBD1. This CDR3 contains 12 residues. Germline V gives CDR1 SGHVS, CDR2 FQNEAQ. The V gene end was trimmed by 2 bases and the J gene end by 5 bases; junction bases not matched to a gene: 0. CDR3 sequence reads: CASSLQGDEQYF. The CDR3 nucleotides read TGTGCCAGCAGCTTACAGGGGGACGAGCAGTACTTC. The variable domain in full, with the rest retrieved from reference TRBV7-8 and TRBJ2-7, is GAGVSQSPRYKVAKRGQDVALRCDPISGHVSLFWYQQALGQGPEFLTYFQNEAQLDKSGLPSDRFFAERPEGSVSTLKIQRTQQEDSAVYLCASSLQGDEQYFGPGTRLTVT.

This chain connects TRBV15 to TRBJ2-3; TRBD2 aligns across 9 bases. V lost 1 base to trimming and J lost 5 bases; unmatched junction nucleotides: 10. The germline CDR1 and CDR2 sequences are LNHNV and YYDKDF (reference sequence). The CDR3 consists of 17 residues. The CDR3 sequence: CATSRGGGGAEGDTQYF. CDR3 nucleotide sequence: TGTGCCACCAGCAGAGGTGGCGGGGGGGCCGAAGGAGATACGCAGTATTTT.

The CDR3, as DNA: TGTGCCAGCAGCTTGGGGGCAGGGGTTCAGCAAGAGACCCAGTACTTC. Protein: CASSLGAGVQQETQYF. The J gene is TRBJ2-5, the V gene TRBV5-4; possible D gene TRBD1, 6 bases. Trimming left V 0 bases short and J 2 bases short, with 14 bases between. Germline CDR1 and CDR2: SGHNT and YYREEE (reference sequence). The CDR3 length is 16 residues.

V and J are TRBV28 and TRBJ2-3; 8 nucleotides align to TRBD1. The CDR3 is 15 amino acids. V lost 3 bases and J lost 7; bases outside the gene matches: 9. From germline, CDR1 is MDHEN and CDR2 SYDVKM. The DNA of the CDR3 is TGTGCCAGCAGTTTTGAGGACAGGGCCCCGTATACGCAGTATTTT. Amino acid sequence: CASSFEDRAPYTQYF.

V gene TRBV10-3 combines with J gene TRBJ1-1; the match to TRBD1 covers 9 bases. The V and J ends lost 6 bases and 6 bases, in that order; junction bases with no gene match: 20. The germline V gene encodes CDR1 ENHRY and CDR2 SYGVKD. This CDR3 spans 18 amino acids. CDR3 coding DNA: TGTGCCATCAGCCGCGTTGGTTTTGCCGGGACAGGGCTTGCTGAAGCTTTCTTT. Its protein is CAISRVGFAGTGLAEAFF.

This chain uses TRBV5-6 with TRBJ2-4, with D perhaps matching TRBD1 (7 bases). Trimming stripped 2 bases from V and 0 bases from J, with 12 bases between. CDR1 is SGHDT and CDR2 is YYEEEE in the germline V gene. The CDR3 contains 16 residues. CDR3 sequence reads: CASSFRGELAKNIQYF. CDR3 in DNA: TGTGCCAGCAGCTTCAGGGGGGAGCTAGCCAAAAACATTCAGTACTTC.

The CDR3 nucleotides are TGTGCCAGCAGTACGACACCGGGGGGGCGGGAGACCCAGTACTTC. Amino acid sequence: CASSTTPGGRETQYF. The rearrangement joins TRBV6-5 to TRBJ2-5; 8 nucleotides match TRBD2. The CDR3 runs to 15 residues. CDR1 and CDR2 from the germline V gene are MNHEY and SVGAGI. Trimming removed 5 bases from V and 5 bases from J; junction bases left unmatched: 10.

This chain connects TRBV19 to TRBJ2-1; 15 bases agree with TRBD2. This CDR3 is 16 amino acids long. Trimming cost V 6 bases and J 7 bases; bases outside gene matches: 7. The V gene's germline CDR1 is LNHDA and CDR2 SQIVND (reference sequence). CDR3 sequence (DNA): TGTGCCAGTAGGGGTTACGGGACTAGCGGGGGGAATGAGCAGTTCTTC. Its protein is CASRGYGTSGGNEQFF.